Listed below are T cell receptor beta chains from one sample, sequenced in a study of blood T cell repertoires in COVID-19. Assay: immunoSEQ multiplex PCR; the TCRdb copy retains only in-frame clones and omits some. The data contain 160,000 or so clones, about 90% of them singletons. The sequenced sample was peripheral blood. These receptors all come from a man in his fifties or sixties with acute or convalescent COVID-19. CDR3s include the opening cysteine and the closing phenylalanine or tryptophan. D genes are given only for firm matches. Size is omitted from some rows. Given values are once, few, many or a class for expanded clones.

d_call j_call clone_size v_call cdr3_aa cdr3_nt
- TRBJ1-2 - TRBV11-2 CASSLDVTGGAYTF TGTGCCAGCAGCTTAGATGTGACGGGTGGTGCCTACACCTTC
TRBD2 TRBJ2-1 - TRBV7-3 CASSLTASGRWNEQFF TGTGCCAGCAGCTTAACCGCTAGCGGTAGATGGAATGAGCAGTTCTTC
TRBD1 TRBJ1-2 few TRBV24-1 CAKTGNGLYGYTF TGTGCCAAGACAGGGAACGGACTCTATGGCTACACCTTC
TRBD1 TRBJ2-7 - TRBV5-1 CASSLWGTGVNEQYF TGCGCCAGCAGCCTCTGGGGGACAGGGGTCAACGAGCAGTACTTC
- TRBJ1-1 - TRBV5-1 CASSAGRTGGTEAFF TGCGCCAGCAGCGCGGGGAGGACTGGGGGCACTGAAGCTTTCTTT
- TRBJ2-3 - TRBV6-4 CASSEKFGGRADTQYF TGTGCCAGCAGTGAAAAGTTCGGGGGTAGAGCAGATACGCAGTATTTT
- TRBJ1-2 - TRBV5-1 CASSLSTKTVANYGYTF TGCGCCAGCAGCTTATCTACAAAGACAGTAGCTAACTATGGCTACACCTTC
- TRBJ2-2 - TRBV4-3 CASSQDAEGVAGELFF TGCGCCAGCAGCCAAGATGCTGAGGGGGTGGCCGGGGAGCTGTTTTTT
- TRBJ2-4 - TRBV19 CASSIVSTAATLAKNIQYF TGTGCCAGTAGTATAGTCTCAACTGCGGCCACACTAGCCAAAAACATTCAGTACTTC
TRBD1 TRBJ1-5 - TRBV2 CATKGQLNQPQHF TGTGCCACCAAGGGACAGCTCAATCAGCCCCAGCATTTT
- TRBJ1-3 - TRBV5-1 CASSLAVSRGSRNTIYF TGCGCCAGCAGCTTGGCCGTGTCTAGGGGCTCAAGAAACACCATATATTTT
- TRBJ2-7 once TRBV24-1 CATSDLHRGKGTFTEREPYEQYF TGTGCCACCAGTGATTTGCATCGGGGAAAAGGGACTTTTACCGAAAGGGAGCCCTACGAGCAGTACTTC
- TRBJ1-1 - TRBV9 CASSALREGWVLF TGTGCCAGCAGCGCCCTAAGGGAGGGGTGGGTACTCTTT
TRBD1 TRBJ1-1 - TRBV7-3 CASSNRDRGPSTEAFF TGTGCCAGCAGCAACCGGGACAGGGGCCCTAGCACTGAAGCTTTCTTT
- TRBJ1-4 once TRBV7-9 CAVTAFNEKLFF TGTGCTGTGACAGCTTTTAATGAAAAACTGTTTTTT
- TRBJ1-1 once TRBV10-1 CASGTGPTEAFF TGCGCCAGCGGAACAGGACCCACTGAAGCTTTCTTT
TRBD1 TRBJ2-7 few TRBV5-1 CASRRDRETSREQYF TGCGCCAGCAGGCGGGACAGGGAAACGTCCCGCGAGCAGTACTTC
TRBD1 TRBJ1-5 - TRBV19 CASSIGQGRGNQPQHF TGTGCCAGTAGTATAGGTCAGGGCAGGGGGAATCAGCCCCAGCATTTT
TRBD1 TRBJ2-7 - TRBV2 CASSEPGQGATFAYEQYF TGTGCCAGCAGTGAACCAGGACAGGGGGCGACGTTCGCCTACGAGCAGTACTTC
- TRBJ2-1 once TRBV27 CASSLGEVPYNEQFF TGTGCCAGCAGTTTAGGAGAAGTCCCCTACAATGAGCAGTTCTTC
- TRBJ2-7 - TRBV5-1 CASSLGGDTKSQYF TGCGCCAGCAGCTTGGGAGGGGACACTAAATCGCAGTACTTC
TRBD1 TRBJ2-1 - TRBV29-1 CSAQTGTGISGRQFF TGCAGCGCGCAAACCGGGACAGGGATCTCAGGCAGGCAGTTCTTC
- TRBJ1-1 - TRBV11-2 CASSRGANTEAFF TGTGCCAGCAGCCGGGGGGCGAACACTGAAGCTTTCTTT
TRBD1 TRBJ2-1 once TRBV11-1 CASSLFGTGGDEQFF TGTGCCAGCAGCTTATTTGGGACAGGGGGGGATGAGCAGTTCTTC
TRBD2 TRBJ2-3 - TRBV7-2 CASSLSGITDTQYF TGTGCCAGCAGCCTTAGCGGGATCACAGATACGCAGTATTTT
TRBD1 TRBJ1-5 - TRBV5-8 CASSKNVGTGGGKPQHF TGTGCCAGCAGCAAGAACGTAGGGACAGGGGGCGGGAAGCCCCAGCATTTT
TRBD1 TRBJ1-5 - TRBV19 CASSTRQGAPTYQPQHF TGTGCCAGTAGCACTCGACAGGGGGCCCCGACCTACCAGCCCCAGCATTTT
TRBD2 TRBJ2-3 - TRBV7-9 CASSAGVDTQYF TGTGCCAGCAGCGCGGGGGTAGATACGCAGTATTTT
TRBD1 TRBJ1-4 - TRBV4-1 CASSRTGFPNEKLFF TGCGCCAGCAGCAGGACAGGTTTCCCGAATGAAAAACTGTTTTTT
TRBD2 TRBJ2-2 - TRBV29-1 CSARLGTSGGLNTGELFF TGCAGCGCCCGCCTCGGGACTAGCGGGGGCCTGAACACCGGGGAGCTGTTTTTT
TRBD2 TRBJ2-1 once TRBV7-9 CASSLLAGEYNEQFF TGTGCCAGCAGCTTACTAGCGGGGGAATACAATGAGCAGTTCTTC
TRBD1 TRBJ1-1 once TRBV3-1/TRBV3-2 CASSPRDRGSMNTEAFF TGTGCCAGCAGCCCTAGGGACAGGGGGTCTATGAACACTGAAGCTTTCTTT
- TRBJ1-5 once TRBV19 CASSLQGEQPQHF TGTGCCAGTAGTCTACAGGGAGAACAGCCCCAGCATTTT
TRBD1 TRBJ1-1 - TRBV30 CAWSVLGQGAEAFF TGTGCCTGGAGTGTACTCGGACAGGGGGCTGAAGCTTTCTTT
TRBD1 TRBJ1-5 - TRBV4-1 CASSQGTGGLLPQHF TGCGCCAGCAGCCAAGGGACAGGGGGCTTATTGCCCCAGCATTTT
- TRBJ1-2 - TRBV29-1 CSFPGSGSGGYTF TGCAGCTTTCCAGGGTCCGGGAGTGGTGGCTACACCTTC
- TRBJ2-7 - TRBV19 CASSQWAGPYEQYF TGTGCCAGTAGTCAGTGGGCAGGGCCCTACGAGCAGTACTTC
- TRBJ2-6 - TRBV7-6 CASSLLGGRTGANVLTF TGTGCCAGCAGCTTACTCGGGGGTCGGACTGGGGCCAACGTCCTGACTTTC
- TRBJ2-7 - TRBV11-2 CASSLDRHEQYF TGTGCCAGCAGCCTGGACAGACACGAGCAGTACTTC
TRBD1 TRBJ2-7 once TRBV30 CAWDRDSYEQYF TGTGCCTGGGACAGGGATTCCTACGAGCAGTACTTC
- TRBJ2-5 - TRBV3-1/TRBV3-2 CASSQIQETQYF TGTGCCAGCAGCCAAATACAAGAGACCCAGTACTTC
- TRBJ2-1 - TRBV6-4 CASSARVFSYNEQFF TGTGCCAGCAGTGCTCGGGTTTTCTCCTACAATGAGCAGTTCTTC
- TRBJ2-2 - TRBV7-6 CASSPRRGQAQNTGELFF TGTGCCAGCAGCCCAAGGAGGGGCCAGGCCCAGAACACCGGGGAGCTGTTTTTT
TRBD1 TRBJ1-2 - TRBV6-5 CASNWDRGGYTF TGTGCCAGCAATTGGGACAGGGGTGGCTACACCTTC